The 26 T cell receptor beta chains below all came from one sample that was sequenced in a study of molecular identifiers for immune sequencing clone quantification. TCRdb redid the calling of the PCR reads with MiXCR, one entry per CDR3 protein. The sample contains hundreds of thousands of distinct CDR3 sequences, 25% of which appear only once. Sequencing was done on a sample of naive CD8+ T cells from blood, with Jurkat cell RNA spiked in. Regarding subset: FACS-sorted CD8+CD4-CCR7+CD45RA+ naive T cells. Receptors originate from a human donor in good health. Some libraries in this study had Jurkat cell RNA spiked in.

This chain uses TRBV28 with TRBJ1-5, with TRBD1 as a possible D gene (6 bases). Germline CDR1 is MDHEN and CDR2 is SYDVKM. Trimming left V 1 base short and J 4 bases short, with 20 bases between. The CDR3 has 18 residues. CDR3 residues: CASSLSASQIGGNQPQHF. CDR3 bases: TGTGCCAGCAGTTTATCGGCCAGCCAGATAGGGGGGAATCAGCCCCAGCATTTT. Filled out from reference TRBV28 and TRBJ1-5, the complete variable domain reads DVKVTQSSRYLVKRTGEKVFLECVQDMDHENMFWYRQDPGLGLRLIYFSYDVKMKEKGDIPEGYSVSREKKERFSLILESASTNQTSMYLCASSLSASQIGGNQPQHFGDGTRLSIL.

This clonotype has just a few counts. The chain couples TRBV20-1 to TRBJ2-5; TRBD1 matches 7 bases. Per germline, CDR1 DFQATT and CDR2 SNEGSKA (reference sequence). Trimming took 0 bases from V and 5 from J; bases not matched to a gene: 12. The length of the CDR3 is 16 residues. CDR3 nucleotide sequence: TGCAGTGCTAGAGAGGGACAGTTCACACGCGGCGAGACCCAGTACTTC. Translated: CSAREGQFTRGETQYF.

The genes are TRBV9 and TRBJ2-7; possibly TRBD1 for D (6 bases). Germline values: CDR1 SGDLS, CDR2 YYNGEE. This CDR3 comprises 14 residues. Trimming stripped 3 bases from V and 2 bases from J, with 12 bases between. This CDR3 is CASSERGQTYEQYF. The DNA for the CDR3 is TGTGCCAGCAGCGAAAGAGGACAGACCTACGAGCAGTACTTC.

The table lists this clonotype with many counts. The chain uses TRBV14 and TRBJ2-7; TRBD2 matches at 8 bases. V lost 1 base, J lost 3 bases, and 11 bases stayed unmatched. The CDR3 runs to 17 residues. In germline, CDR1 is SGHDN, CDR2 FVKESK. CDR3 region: CASSQGIGTSGLYEQYF. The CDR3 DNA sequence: TGTGCCAGCAGCCAAGGTATCGGTACTAGCGGCCTCTACGAGCAGTACTTC.

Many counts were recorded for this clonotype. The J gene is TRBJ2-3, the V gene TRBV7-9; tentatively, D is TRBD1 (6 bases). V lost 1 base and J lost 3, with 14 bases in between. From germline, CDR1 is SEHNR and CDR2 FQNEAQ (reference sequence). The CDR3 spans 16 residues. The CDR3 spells CASSLEQGGPTDTQYF. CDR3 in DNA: TGTGCCAGCAGCTTAGAACAGGGTGGTCCAACAGATACGCAGTATTTT.

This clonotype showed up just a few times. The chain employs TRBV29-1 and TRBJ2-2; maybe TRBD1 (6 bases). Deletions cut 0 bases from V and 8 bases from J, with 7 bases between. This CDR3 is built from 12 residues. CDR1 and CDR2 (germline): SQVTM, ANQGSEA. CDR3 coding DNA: TGCAGCGTTGAAGATCAGGGGGGGGAGCTGTTTTTT. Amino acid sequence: CSVEDQGGELFF.

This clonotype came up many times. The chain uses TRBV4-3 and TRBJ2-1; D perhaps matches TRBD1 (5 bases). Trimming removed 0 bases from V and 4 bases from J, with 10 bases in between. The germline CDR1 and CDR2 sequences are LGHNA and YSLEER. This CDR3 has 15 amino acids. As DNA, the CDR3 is TGCGCCAGCAGCCAAGATTATTCAGGGTACAATGAGCAGTTCTTC. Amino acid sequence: CASSQDYSGYNEQFF.

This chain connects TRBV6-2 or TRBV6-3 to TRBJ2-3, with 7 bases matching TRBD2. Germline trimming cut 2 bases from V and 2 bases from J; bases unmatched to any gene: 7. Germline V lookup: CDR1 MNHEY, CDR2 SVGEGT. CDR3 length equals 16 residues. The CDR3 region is CASSYGLGSFTDTQYF. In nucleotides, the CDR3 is TGTGCCAGCAGTTACGGACTAGGGTCCTTCACAGATACGCAGTATTTT.

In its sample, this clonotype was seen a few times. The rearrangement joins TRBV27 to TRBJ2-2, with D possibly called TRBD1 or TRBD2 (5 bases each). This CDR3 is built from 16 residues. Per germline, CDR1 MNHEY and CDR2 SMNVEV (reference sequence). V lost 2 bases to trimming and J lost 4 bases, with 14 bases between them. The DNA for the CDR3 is TGTGCCAGCAGTTTAAGGGGACCCGCCAGCACCGGGGAGCTGTTTTTT. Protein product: CASSLRGPASTGELFF.

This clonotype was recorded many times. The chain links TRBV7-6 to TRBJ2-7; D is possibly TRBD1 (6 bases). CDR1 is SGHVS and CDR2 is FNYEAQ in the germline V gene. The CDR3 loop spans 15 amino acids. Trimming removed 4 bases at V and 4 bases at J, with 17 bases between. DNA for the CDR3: TGTGCCAGCAGCTCCGGTGGGGGCGGAAGTTACGAGCAGTACTTC. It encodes CASSSGGGGSYEQYF.

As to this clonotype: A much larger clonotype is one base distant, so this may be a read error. The CDR3: CSARGPSSQPQHF. CDR3 bases: TGCAGTGCTAGAGGGCCTAGCAGTCAGCCCCAGCATTTT. The chain is built from TRBV20-1 and TRBJ1-5, with D hard to call. Per germline, CDR1 DFQATT and CDR2 SNEGSKA (reference sequence). This CDR3 region has 13 residues.

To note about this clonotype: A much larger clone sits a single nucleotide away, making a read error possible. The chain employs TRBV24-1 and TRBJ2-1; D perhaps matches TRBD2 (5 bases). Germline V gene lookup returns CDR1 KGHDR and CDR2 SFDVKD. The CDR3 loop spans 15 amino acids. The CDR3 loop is CATSDLGGSYNEKFF. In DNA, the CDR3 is TGTGCCACCAGTGATTTAGGAGGCAGCTACAATGAGAAGTTCTTC.

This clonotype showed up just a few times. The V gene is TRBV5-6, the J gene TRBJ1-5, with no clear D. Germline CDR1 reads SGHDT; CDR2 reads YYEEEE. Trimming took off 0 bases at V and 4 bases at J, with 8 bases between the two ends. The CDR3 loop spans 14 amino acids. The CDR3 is CASSLGQTNQPQHF. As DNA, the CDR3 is TGTGCCAGCAGCTTGGGCCAGACAAATCAGCCCCAGCATTTT.

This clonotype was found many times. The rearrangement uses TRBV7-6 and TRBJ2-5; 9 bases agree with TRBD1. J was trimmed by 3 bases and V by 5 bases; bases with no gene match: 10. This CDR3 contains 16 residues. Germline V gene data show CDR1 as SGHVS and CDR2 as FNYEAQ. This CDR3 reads CASSLNWGQGKETQYF. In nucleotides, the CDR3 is TGTGCCAGCAGCCTGAATTGGGGACAGGGTAAAGAGACCCAGTACTTC.

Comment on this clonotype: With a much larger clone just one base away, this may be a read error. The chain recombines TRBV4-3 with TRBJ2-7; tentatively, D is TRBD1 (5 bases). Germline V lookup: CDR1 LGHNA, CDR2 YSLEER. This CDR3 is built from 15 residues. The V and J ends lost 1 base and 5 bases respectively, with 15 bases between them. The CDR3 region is CASSQGDSGYNEQYF. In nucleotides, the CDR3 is TGCGCCAGCAGCCAAGGTGACAGTGGGTATAACGAGCAGTACTTC.

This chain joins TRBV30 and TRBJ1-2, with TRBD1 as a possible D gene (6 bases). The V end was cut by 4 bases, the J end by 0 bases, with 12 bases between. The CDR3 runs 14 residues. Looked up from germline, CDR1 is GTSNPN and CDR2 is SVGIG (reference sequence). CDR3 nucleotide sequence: TGTGCCTGGAAGATCAGGGGCTCTAACTATGGCTACACCTTC. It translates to CAWKIRGSNYGYTF.

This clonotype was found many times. In DNA, the CDR3 is TGCGCCAGCAGCTTAGGACACCCTGTGATCCCCGGGACTAGCAGCCAGTACTTC. Its translation: CASSLGHPVIPGTSSQYF. This sequence joins TRBV5-1 and TRBJ2-7, with 9 bases lining up with TRBD2. The CDR3 has 18 residues. CDR1 and CDR2 (germline): SGHRS, YFSETQ. J lost 10 bases, V lost 2 bases, and 22 bases had no gene match.

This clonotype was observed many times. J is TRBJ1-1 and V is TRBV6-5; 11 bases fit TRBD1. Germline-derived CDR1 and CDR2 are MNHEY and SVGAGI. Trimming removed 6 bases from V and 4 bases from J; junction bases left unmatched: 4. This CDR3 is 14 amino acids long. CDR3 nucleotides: TGTGCCAGCAGGTCCGGGACAGGGGGCACTGAAGCTTTCTTT. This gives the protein CASRSGTGGTEAFF.

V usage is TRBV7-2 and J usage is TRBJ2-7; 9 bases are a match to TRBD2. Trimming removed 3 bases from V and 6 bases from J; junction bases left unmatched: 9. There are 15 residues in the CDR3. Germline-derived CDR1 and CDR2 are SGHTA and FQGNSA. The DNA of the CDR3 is TGTGCCAGCAGCTTGGACGCGGGGGGGATAGCCGAGCAGTACTTC. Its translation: CASSLDAGGIAEQYF.

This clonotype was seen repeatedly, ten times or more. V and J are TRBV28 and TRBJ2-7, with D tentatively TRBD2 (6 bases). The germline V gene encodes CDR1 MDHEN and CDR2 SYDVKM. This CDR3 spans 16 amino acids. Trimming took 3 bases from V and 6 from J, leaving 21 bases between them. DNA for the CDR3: TGTGCCAGCAGTTTCTGGCTGACAGAAAACGGGGGCGAGCAGTACTTC. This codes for CASSFWLTENGGEQYF.

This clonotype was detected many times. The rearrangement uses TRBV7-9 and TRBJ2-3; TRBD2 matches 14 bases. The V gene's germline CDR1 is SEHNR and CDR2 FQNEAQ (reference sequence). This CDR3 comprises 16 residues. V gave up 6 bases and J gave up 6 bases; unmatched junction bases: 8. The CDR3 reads CASSSPTSGGADTQYF. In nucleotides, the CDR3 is TGTGCCAGCAGTTCTCCGACTAGCGGGGGGGCCGATACGCAGTATTTT. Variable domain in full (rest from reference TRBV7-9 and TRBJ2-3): DTGVSQNPRHKITKRGQNVTFRCDPISEHNRLYWYRQTLGQGPEFLTYFQNEAQLEKSRLLSDRFSAERPKGSFSTLEIQRTEQGDSAMYLCASSSPTSGGADTQYFGPGTRLTVL.

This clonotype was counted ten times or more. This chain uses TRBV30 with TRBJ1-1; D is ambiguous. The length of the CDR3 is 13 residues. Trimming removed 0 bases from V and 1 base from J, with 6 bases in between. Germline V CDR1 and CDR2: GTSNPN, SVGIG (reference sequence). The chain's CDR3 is CAWSVHPNTEAFF. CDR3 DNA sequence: TGTGCCTGGAGTGTCCATCCGAACACTGAAGCTTTCTTT. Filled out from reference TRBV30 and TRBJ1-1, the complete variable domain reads SQTIHQWPATLVQPVGSPLSLECTVEGTSNPNLYWYRQAAGRGLQLLFYSVGIGQISSEVPQNLSASRPQDRQFILSSKKLLLSDSGFYLCAWSVHPNTEAFFGQGTRLTVV.

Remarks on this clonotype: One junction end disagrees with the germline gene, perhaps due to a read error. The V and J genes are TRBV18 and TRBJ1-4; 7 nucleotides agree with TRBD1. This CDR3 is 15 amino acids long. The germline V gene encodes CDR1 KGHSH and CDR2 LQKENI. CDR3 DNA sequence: TGTGCCAGCTCGCCGACAGGGTCGGCTAATGAAAAACCGTTTTTT. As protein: CASSPTGSANEKPFF.

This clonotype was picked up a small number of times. As DNA, the CDR3 is TGTGCCAGCAGTTTACGTCTGCATGGGGAGCAGTTCTTC. This translates into CASSLRLHGEQFF. The chain carries TRBV27 and TRBJ2-1; D is unclear. Germline assignment: CDR1 MNHEY and CDR2 SMNVEV (reference sequence). This CDR3 has 13 residues. The V gene lost 2 bases and the J gene lost 10 bases, with 12 bases spanning the gap.

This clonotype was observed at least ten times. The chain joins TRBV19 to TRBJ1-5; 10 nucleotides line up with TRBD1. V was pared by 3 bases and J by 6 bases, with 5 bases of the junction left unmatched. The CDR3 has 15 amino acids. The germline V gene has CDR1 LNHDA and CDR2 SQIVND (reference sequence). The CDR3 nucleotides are TGTGCCAGTAGTATCTATGGACAGGGGGTTCAGCCCCAGCATTTT. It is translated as CASSIYGQGVQPQHF.

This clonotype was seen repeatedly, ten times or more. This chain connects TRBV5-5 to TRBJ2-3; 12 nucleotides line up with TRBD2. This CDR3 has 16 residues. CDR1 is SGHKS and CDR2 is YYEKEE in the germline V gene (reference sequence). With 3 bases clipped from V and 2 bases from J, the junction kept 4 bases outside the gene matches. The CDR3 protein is CASSSGLAGLTDTQYF. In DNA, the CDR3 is TGTGCCAGCAGCTCCGGACTAGCGGGACTCACAGATACGCAGTATTTT. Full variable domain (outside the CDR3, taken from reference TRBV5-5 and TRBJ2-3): DAGVTQSPTHLIKTRGQQVTLRCSPISGHKSVSWYQQVLGQGPQFIFQYYEKEERGRGNFPDRFSARQFPNYSSELNVNALLLGDSALYLCASSSGLAGLTDTQYFGPGTRLTVL.